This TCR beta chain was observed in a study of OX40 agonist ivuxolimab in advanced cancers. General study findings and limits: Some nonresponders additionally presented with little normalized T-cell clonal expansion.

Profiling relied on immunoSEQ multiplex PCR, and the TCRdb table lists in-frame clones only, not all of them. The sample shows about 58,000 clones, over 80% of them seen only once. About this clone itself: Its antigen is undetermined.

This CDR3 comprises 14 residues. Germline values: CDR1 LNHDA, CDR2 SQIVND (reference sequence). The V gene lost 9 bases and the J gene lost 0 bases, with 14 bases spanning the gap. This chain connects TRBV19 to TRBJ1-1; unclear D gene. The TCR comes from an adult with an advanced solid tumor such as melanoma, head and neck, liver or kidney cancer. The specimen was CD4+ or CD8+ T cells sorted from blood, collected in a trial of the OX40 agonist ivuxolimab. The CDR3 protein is CASKGRQMNTEAFF. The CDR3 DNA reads TGTGCCAGCAAAGGCCGGCAGATGAACACTGAAGCTTTCTTT.